The 14 T cell receptor beta chains reported below all come from one sample, sequenced in a study of tissue T cells after allogeneic stem cell transplantation. Produced via immunoSEQ multiplex PCR; TCRdb's table is partial and in-frame only. The table has just over 20,000 clones, more than 65% seen once. The sample taken for sequencing was blood. These TCRs come from a female BALB/c mouse in good health. Mice of this strain are of MHC haplotype H2-d.

A remark on this clone: Gene names are the mouse ones. The read finishes 1 residue shy of the CDR3 end, and the germline J gene is used to complete it. The V call is TRBV5, the J call TRBJ1-1; 9 nucleotides align to TRBD1. With V trimmed by 3 bases and J by 4 bases, 6 bases remained unmatched. The CDR3 runs 15 residues. Germline V CDR1 and CDR2: LGHNA, YNLKQL (reference sequence). The CDR3 bases that were read are TGTGCCAGCAGCCAGACAGGGGGTCGCGGCACAGAAGTCTTC. Protein sequence: CASSQTGGRGTEVF. In full, the CDR3 is CASSQTGGRGTEVFF.

As concerns this clone: Here the gene names and germline are mouse. The CDR3 end is not reached by the read, which stops 1 residue before it; the germline J gene fills it in. The chain couples TRBV2 to TRBJ1-3; D is uncertain. There are 16 residues in the CDR3. Germline CDR1 and CDR2: LGHNA and YSYQKL. Trimming stripped 0 bases from V and 0 bases from J, with 9 bases between. The DNA read from the CDR3 is TGTGCCAGCAGCCAAGATCTACAAAATTCTGGAAATACGCTCTAT. Protein product: CASSQDLQNSGNTLY. From start to end, the CDR3 is CASSQDLQNSGNTLYF. Together with reference TRBV2 and TRBJ1-3, the CDR3 gives the full variable domain: DPKIIQKPKYLVAVTGSEKILICEQYLGHNAMYWYRQSAKKPLEFMFSYSYQKLMDNQTASSRFQPQSSKKNHLDLQITALKPDDSATYFCASSQDLQNSGNTLYFGEGSRLIVV.

Concerning this clone: Mouse gene names and germline throughout. The CDR3 end is not reached by the read, which stops 1 residue before it; the germline J gene fills it in. V is TRBV13-3 and J is TRBJ1-3, with D unclear. The CDR3 loop spans 12 amino acids. Germline assignment: CDR1 NNHDY and CDR2 SYVADS. V dropped 7 bases and J dropped 1 base, with 6 bases sitting between them. The covered CDR3 bases are TGTGCCAGCCAATGGTCTGGAAATACGCTCTAT. Translation gives CASQWSGNTLY. The full CDR3 sequence reads CASQWSGNTLYF.

Concerning this clone: All gene names here are mouse names. The sequenced fragment ends 1 residue before the CDR3 boundary, so the rest is inferred from the germline J gene. The V call is TRBV13-2, the J call TRBJ2-1; 9 nucleotides agree with TRBD2. V lost 5 bases to trimming and J lost 3 bases; unmatched junction nucleotides: 0. The CDR3 spans 13 residues. Germline loops: CDR1 NNHNN, CDR2 SYGAGS (reference sequence). The CDR3 DNA, read in part, is TGTGCCAGCGGGGACTGGGGCTATGCTGAGCAGTTC. This sequence encodes CASGDWGYAEQF. The full CDR3 protein is CASGDWGYAEQFF.

With respect to this clone: Here the gene names and germline are mouse. The read terminates 1 residue before the CDR3 end, so the remaining end is supplied by the germline J gene. The chain carries TRBV19 and TRBJ1-3; TRBD1 agrees at 7 bases. This CDR3 comprises 17 residues. V lost 0 bases, J lost 0 bases, and 6 bases stayed unmatched. Germline V lookup: CDR1 FNHDT, CDR2 SITEND (reference sequence). CDR3 bases read: TGTGCCAGCAGTATAGGGCAGGGGGGGTTTTCTGGAAATACGCTCTAT. It encodes CASSIGQGGFSGNTLY. The whole CDR3 is CASSIGQGGFSGNTLYF.

Details on this clone: The gene names given are mouse names. Read data end 1 residue before the CDR3 end; the end is taken from the germline J gene. This chain links TRBV29 with TRBJ2-4; D remains unclear. Trimming stripped 2 bases from V and 3 bases from J, with 9 bases between. CDR1 and CDR2 from the germline V gene are MSHET and SYDVDS. The CDR3 has 14 residues. CDR3 DNA (partial): TGTGCTAGCAGTTTACGGGGTTGGCAAAACACCTTGTAC. Protein: CASSLRGWQNTLY. The whole CDR3 sequence reads CASSLRGWQNTLYF.

In the case of this clone: The gene names given are mouse names. With the read ending 1 residue before the CDR3 end, the germline J gene is used to fill in that end. The genes are TRBV31 and TRBJ1-4; 7 nucleotides align to TRBD1. There are 15 residues in the CDR3. The V and J ends lost 1 base and 0 bases, in that order; junction bases with no gene match: 2. The germline V gene encodes CDR1 GKSSPN and CDR2 SITVG. This chain's CDR3 is CAWSRGQLSNERLFF. CDR3 bases read: TGTGCCTGGAGTCGGGGACAGCTTTCCAACGAAAGATTATTT. Using reference TRBV31 and TRBJ1-4 for the parts outside the CDR3, the full variable domain is AQTIHQWPVAEIKAVGSPLSLGCTIKGKSSPNLYWYWQATGGTLQQLFYSITVGQVESVVQLNLSASRPKDDQFILSTEKLLLSHSGFYLCAWSRGQLSNERLFFGHGTKLSVL.

Concerning this clone: The gene symbols are mouse symbols. The read is 1 residue too short to cover the CDR3 end, so that end is filled in from the germline J gene. The same CDR3 arises from other DNA sequences in this sample as well. The chain uses TRBV19 and TRBJ2-5; 10 bases are shared with TRBD1. V shed 2 bases and J 6 bases; nucleotides not matched to a gene: 3. The germline CDR1 and CDR2 sequences are FNHDT and SITEND (reference sequence). This CDR3 has 14 residues. CDR3 sequence: CASSIGDRGDTQYF. The CDR3 DNA, read in part, is TGTGCCAGCAGTATCGGGGACAGGGGCGACACCCAGTAC.

In the case of this clone: The genes and germline here are from mouse. The read stops 1 residue short of the end of the CDR3; the missing end is completed from the germline J gene. The rearrangement joins TRBV13-2 to TRBJ2-7; the match to TRBD2 covers 9 bases. V was clipped by 2 bases and J by 4 bases; unmatched bases: 4. The CDR3 has 14 amino acids. CDR1 and CDR2 (germline): NNHNN, SYGAGS (reference sequence). The covered CDR3 bases are TGTGCCAGCGGTGAGAGACTGGGGGCATATGAACAGTAC. Residues: CASGERLGAYEQY. The full CDR3 protein reads CASGERLGAYEQYF.

A note on this clone: Gene names follow the mouse nomenclature. The CDR3 extends 1 residue past the end of the read, so its final part is completed from the germline J gene. The chain employs TRBV1 and TRBJ2-1; D is unresolved. V was trimmed by 1 base and J by 7 bases, leaving 14 bases between them. CDR3 size: 15 residues. Germline-derived CDR1 and CDR2 are NSQYPW and LRSPGD (reference sequence). CDR3 DNA, as far as it was read: TGCACCTGCAGTGCAGCTCCGGGCCGGGGAGCTGAGCAGTTC. Translation: CTCSAAPGRGAEQF. The entire CDR3 sequence reads CTCSAAPGRGAEQFF.

About this clone: Genes and germline come from the mouse. The CDR3 is cut off 1 residue early in the read; its end comes from the germline J gene. This chain uses TRBV31 with TRBJ1-2; D is undetermined. The CDR3 is 12 residues long. Between the trimmed V and J ends, which lost 0 bases and 4 bases, there was a span of 6 bases. Per germline, CDR1 GKSSPN and CDR2 SITVG. The CDR3 sequence: CAWSLLGSDYTF. The CDR3 DNA, read in part, is TGTGCCTGGAGTCTATTGGGCTCCGACTACACC.

With regard to this clone: Genes and germline are mouse. The DNA ends 1 residue before the CDR3 does, and the rest of the CDR3 is filled in from the germline J gene. The chain is built from TRBV14 and TRBJ2-5; TRBD1 aligns across 8 bases. The CDR3 has 13 amino acids. The germline V gene encodes CDR1 SGHDT and CDR2 FRDEAV. V trimming: 2 bases; J trimming: 6 bases; junction bases outside the gene matches: 2. The chain's CDR3 is CASSLRTGDTQYF. CDR3 bases read: TGTGCCAGCAGTTTGAGGACAGGGGACACCCAGTAC.

Regarding this clone: Genes and germline come from the mouse. Coverage ceases 1 residue before the CDR3 finishes, and the germline J gene fills in the end. The V call is TRBV2, the J call TRBJ1-4; the D is unclear. The CDR3 contains 14 residues. Trimming left V 2 bases short and J 0 bases short, with 4 bases between. Germline CDR1 LGHNA, CDR2 YSYQKL. The covered CDR3 bases are TGTGCCAGCAGCCAACAGATTTCCAACGAAAGATTATTT. Residues: CASSQQISNERLF. The entire CDR3 protein is CASSQQISNERLFF.

A remark on this clone: Mouse gene names and germline throughout. With the read ending 1 residue before the CDR3 end, the germline J gene is used to fill in that end. The chain combines TRBV20 with TRBJ1-2; 8 bases line up with TRBD1. CDR3 length equals 12 residues. The germline V gene encodes CDR1 GFQATS and CDR2 STVNSAI. V trimming: 3 bases; J trimming: 4 bases; junction bases outside the gene matches: 1. CDR3 in amino acids: CGASQGASDYTF. CDR3 DNA (partial): TGTGGTGCTAGTCAGGGGGCCTCCGACTACACC.